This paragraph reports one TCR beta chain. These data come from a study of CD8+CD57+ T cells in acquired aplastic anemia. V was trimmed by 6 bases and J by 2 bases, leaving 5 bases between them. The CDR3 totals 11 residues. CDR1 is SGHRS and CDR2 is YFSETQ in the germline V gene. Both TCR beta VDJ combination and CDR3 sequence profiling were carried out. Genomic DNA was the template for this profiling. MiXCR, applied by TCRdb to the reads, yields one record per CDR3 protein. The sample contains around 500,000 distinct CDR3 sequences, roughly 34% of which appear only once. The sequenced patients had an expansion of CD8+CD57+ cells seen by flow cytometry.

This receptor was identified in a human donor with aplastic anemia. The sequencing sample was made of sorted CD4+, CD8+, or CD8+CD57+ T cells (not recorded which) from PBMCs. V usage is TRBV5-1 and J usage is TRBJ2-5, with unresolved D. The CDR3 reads CASNAQETQYF. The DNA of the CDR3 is TGCGCCAGCAACGCTCAAGAGACCCAGTACTTC. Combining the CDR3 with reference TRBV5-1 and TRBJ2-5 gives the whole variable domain KAGVTQTPRYLIKTRGQQVTLSCSPISGHRSVSWYQQTPGQGLQFLFEYFSETQRNKGNFPGRFSGRQFSNSRSEMNVSTLELGDSALYLCASNAQETQYFGPGTRLLVL.